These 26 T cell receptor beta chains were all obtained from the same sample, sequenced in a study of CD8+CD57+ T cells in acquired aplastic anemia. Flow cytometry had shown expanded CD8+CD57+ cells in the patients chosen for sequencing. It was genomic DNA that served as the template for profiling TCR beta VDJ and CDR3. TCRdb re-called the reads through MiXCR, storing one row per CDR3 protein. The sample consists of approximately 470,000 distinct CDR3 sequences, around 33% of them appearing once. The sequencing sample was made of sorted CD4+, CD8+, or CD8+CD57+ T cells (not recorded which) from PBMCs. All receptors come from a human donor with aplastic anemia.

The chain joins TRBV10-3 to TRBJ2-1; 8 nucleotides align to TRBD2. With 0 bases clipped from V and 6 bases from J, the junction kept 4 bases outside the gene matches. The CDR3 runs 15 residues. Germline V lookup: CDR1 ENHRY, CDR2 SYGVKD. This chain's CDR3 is CAISESRGGLNEQFF. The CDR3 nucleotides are TGTGCCATCAGTGAGTCACGGGGGGGCCTCAATGAGCAGTTCTTC.

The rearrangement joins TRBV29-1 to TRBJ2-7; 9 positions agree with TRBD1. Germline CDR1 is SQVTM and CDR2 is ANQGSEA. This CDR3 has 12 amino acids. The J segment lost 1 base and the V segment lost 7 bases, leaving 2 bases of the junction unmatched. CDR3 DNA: TGCAGCGAGGGACAGGGATCCTACGAGCAGTACTTC. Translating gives CSEGQGSYEQYF.

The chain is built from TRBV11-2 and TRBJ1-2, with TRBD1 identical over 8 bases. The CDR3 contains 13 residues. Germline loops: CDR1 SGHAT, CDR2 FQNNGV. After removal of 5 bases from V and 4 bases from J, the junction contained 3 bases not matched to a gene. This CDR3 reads CASSRDRPYGYTF. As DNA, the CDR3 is TGTGCCAGCAGCCGGGACAGGCCCTATGGCTACACCTTC. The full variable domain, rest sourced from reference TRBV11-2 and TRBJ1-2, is EAGVAQSPRYKIIEKRQSVAFWCNPISGHATLYWYQQILGQGPKLLIQFQNNGVVDDSQLPKDRFSAERLKGVDSTLKIQPAKLEDSAVYLCASSRDRPYGYTFGSGTRLTVV.

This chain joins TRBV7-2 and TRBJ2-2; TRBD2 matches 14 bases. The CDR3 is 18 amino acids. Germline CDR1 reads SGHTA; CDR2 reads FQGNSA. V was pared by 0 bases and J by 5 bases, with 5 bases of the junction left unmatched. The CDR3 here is CASSLAGGLAGGTGELFF. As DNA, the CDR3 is TGTGCCAGCAGCTTAGCCGGAGGACTAGCGGGGGGTACCGGGGAGCTGTTTTTT. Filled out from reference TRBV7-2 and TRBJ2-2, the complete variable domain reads GAGVSQSPSNKVTEKGKDVELRCDPISGHTALYWYRQSLGQGLEFLIYFQGNSAPDKSGLPSDRFSAERTGGSVSTLTIQRTQQEDSAVYLCASSLAGGLAGGTGELFFGEGSRLTVL.

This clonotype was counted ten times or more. The CDR3 nucleotides are TGTGCCAGCAGACGTACCGGGACAATTGAGCAGTACTTC. Protein sequence: CASRRTGTIEQYF. The rearrangement joins TRBV12-3 or TRBV12-4 to TRBJ2-7; D might be TRBD1 (6 bases). The CDR3 has 13 amino acids. Deletions cut 6 bases from V and 7 bases from J, with 16 bases between.

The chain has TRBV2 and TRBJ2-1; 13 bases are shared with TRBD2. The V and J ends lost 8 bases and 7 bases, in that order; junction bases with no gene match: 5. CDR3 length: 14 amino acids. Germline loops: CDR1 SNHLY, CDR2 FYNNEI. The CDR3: CASQGLAGQNEQFF. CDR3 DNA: TGTGCCAGCCAGGGACTAGCGGGACAGAATGAGCAGTTCTTC.

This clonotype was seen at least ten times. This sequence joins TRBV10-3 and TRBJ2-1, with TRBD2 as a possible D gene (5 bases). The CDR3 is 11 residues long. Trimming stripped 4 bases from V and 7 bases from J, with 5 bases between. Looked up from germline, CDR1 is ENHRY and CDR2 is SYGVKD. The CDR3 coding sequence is TGTGCCATCAGTGCGGGAAATGAGCAGTTCTTC. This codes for CAISAGNEQFF.

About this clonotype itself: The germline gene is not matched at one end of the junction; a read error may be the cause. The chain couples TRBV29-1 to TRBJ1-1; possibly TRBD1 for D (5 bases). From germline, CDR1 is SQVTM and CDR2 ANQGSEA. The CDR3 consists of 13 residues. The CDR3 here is CGVTLGDLTEAFF. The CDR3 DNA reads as TGCGGCGTTACCCTGGGGGACCTTACTGAAGCTTTCTTT.

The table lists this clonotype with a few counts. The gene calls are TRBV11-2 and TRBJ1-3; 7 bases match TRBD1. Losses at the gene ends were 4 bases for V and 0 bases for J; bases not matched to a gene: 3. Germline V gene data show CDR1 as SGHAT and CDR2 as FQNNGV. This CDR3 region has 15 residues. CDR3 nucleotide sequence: TGTGCCAGCAGCTCGGGACAGCACTCTGGAAACACCATATATTTT. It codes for CASSSGQHSGNTIYF.

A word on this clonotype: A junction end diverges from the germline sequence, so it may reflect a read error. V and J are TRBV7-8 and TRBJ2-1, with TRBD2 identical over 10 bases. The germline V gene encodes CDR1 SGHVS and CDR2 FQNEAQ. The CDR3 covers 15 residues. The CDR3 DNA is TGCGCCAGCAGCCAGAGCGGGGGGGCTTTAGATGAGCAGTTCTTC. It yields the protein CASSQSGGALDEQFF.

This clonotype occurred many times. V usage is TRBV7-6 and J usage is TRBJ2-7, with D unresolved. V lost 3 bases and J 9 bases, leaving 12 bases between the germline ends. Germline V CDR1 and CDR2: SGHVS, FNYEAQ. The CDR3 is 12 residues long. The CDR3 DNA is TGTGCCAGCAGCTTCGACGGAGCACGGCAGTACTTC. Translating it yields CASSFDGARQYF.

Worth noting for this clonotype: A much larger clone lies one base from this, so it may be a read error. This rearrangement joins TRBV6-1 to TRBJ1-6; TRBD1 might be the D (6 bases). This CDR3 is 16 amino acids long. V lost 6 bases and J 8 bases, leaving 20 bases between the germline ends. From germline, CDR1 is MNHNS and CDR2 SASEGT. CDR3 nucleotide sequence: TGTGCCAGCAGCAGTGTCGTTCTCAGGGGCGATTCACCCCTCCACTTT. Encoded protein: CASSSVVLRGDSPLHF.

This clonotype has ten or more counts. The CDR3 spells CATSDASGRAGDEQFF. CDR3 in DNA: TGTGCCACCAGTGACGCCAGCGGGAGGGCCGGAGATGAGCAGTTCTTC. V is TRBV24-1 and J is TRBJ2-1; TRBD2 matches at 10 bases. This CDR3 has 16 amino acids. V lost 4 bases, J lost 8 bases, and 10 bases stayed unmatched. Germline CDR1 and CDR2: KGHDR and SFDVKD.

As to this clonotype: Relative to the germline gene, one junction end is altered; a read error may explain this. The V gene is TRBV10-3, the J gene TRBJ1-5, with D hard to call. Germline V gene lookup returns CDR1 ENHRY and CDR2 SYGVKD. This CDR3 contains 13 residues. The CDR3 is CASSSDWNQPQHF. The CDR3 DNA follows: TGTGCCAGCAGTTCAGACTGGAATCAGCCCCAGCATTTT.

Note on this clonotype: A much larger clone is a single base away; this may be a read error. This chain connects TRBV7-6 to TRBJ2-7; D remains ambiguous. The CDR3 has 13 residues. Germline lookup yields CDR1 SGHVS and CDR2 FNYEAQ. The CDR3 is CASSLEVSYEQHF. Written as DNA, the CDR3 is TGTGCCAGCAGCTTAGAAGTCTCCTACGAGCAGCACTTC. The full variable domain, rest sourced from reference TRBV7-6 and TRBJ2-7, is GAGVSQSPRYKVTKRGQDVALRCDPISGHVSLYWYRQALGQGPEFLTYFNYEAQQDKSGLPNDRFSAERPEGSISTLTIQRTEQRDSAMYRCASSLEVSYEQHFGPGTRLTVT.

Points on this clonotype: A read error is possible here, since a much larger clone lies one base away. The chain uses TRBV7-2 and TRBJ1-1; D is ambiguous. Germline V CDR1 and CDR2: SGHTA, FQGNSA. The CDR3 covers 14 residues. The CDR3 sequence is CAGSLVSVNTEAFF. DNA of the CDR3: TGTGCCGGCAGCTTAGTGTCGGTCAACACTGAAGCTTTCTTT.

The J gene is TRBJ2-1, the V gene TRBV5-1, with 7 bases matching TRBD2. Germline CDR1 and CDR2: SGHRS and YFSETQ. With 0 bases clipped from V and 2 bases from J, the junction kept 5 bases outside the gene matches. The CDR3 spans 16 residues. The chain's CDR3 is CASSLVASGTYNEQFF. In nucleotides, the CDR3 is TGCGCCAGCAGCTTGGTGGCTAGCGGCACCTACAATGAGCAGTTCTTC.

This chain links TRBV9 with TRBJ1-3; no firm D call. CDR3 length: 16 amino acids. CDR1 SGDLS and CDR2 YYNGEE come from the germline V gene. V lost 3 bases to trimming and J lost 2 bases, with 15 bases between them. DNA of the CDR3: TGTGCCAGCAGCGCCCTTGAGGGATTCGCTGGAAACACCATATATTTT. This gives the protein CASSALEGFAGNTIYF.

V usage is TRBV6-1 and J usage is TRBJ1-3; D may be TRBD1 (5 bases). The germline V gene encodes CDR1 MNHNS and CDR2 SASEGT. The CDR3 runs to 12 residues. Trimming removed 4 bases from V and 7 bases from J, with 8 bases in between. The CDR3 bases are TGTGCCAGCAGTGCTTGGGGGAACACCATATATTTT. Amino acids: CASSAWGNTIYF.

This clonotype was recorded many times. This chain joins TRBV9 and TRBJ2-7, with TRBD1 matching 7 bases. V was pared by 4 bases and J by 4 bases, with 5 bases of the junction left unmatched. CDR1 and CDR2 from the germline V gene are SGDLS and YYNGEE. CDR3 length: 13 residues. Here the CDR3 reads CASSMRQGYEQYF. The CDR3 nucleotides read TGTGCCAGCAGCATGCGACAGGGATACGAGCAGTACTTC.

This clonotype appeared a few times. The CDR3 sequence is CASSVVPNTEAFF. CDR3 DNA sequence: TGTGCCAGCAGCGTAGTTCCGAACACTGAAGCTTTCTTT. The chain has TRBV9 and TRBJ1-1; D gene unclear. The CDR3 runs to 13 residues. The V end lost 0 bases, the J end lost 1 base, and 4 bases lay between the germline ends. Germline V gene data show CDR1 as SGDLS and CDR2 as YYNGEE.

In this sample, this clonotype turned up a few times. The CDR3 sequence: CSARLAGGLVETQYF. CDR3 coding DNA: TGCAGTGCAAGACTAGCGGGGGGGCTGGTGGAGACCCAGTACTTC. The chain couples TRBV20-1 to TRBJ2-5; 14 nucleotides agree with TRBD2. The CDR3 consists of 15 residues. Trimming removed 6 bases from V and 5 bases from J; junction bases left unmatched: 8. CDR1 and CDR2 (germline): DFQATT, SNEGSKA (reference sequence).

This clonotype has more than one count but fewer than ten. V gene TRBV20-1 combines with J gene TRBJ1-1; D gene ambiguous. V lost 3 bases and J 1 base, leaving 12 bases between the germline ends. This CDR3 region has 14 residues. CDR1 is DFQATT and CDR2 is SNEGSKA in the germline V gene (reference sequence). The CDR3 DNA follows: TGCAGTGCTAGGAGGTCTGGATCGAACACTGAAGCTTTCTTT. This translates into CSARRSGSNTEAFF.

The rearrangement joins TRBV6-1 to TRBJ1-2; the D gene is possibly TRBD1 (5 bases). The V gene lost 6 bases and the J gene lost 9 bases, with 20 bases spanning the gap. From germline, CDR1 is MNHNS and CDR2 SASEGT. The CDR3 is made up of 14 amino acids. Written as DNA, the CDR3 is TGTGCCAGCAGGGATGTGGACAAGCTGGGCAGCTACACCTTC. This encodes CASRDVDKLGSYTF.

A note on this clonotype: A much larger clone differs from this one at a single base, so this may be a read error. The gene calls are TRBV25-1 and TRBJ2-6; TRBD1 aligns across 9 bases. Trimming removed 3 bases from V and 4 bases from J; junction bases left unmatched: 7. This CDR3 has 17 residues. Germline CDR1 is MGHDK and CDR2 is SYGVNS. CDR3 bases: TGTGCCAGCAGTGAGGTTGGGACAGGGACCGGGGCCAACGTCCTGACTTTC. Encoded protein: CASSEVGTGTGANVLTF.

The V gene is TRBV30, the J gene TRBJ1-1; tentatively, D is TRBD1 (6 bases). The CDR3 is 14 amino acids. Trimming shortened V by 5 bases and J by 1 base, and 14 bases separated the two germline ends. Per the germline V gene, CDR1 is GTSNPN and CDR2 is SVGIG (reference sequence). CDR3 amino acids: CAWGWGRGNTEAFF. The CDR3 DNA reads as TGTGCCTGGGGATGGGGCAGGGGGAACACTGAAGCTTTCTTT.